Listed below are T cell receptor beta chains from one sample, sequenced in a study of neurological immune-mediated disorders. Each CDR3 protein is one row after TCRdb ran MiXCR on the 5' RACE reads. The table records 50,000 to 60,000 distinct CDR3 sequences, 3% to 4% of them present only once. The sequenced sample consisted of CD4+ T cells from blood. Source of these receptors: a woman between 35 and 50 years old with multiple sclerosis. CDR3s include the opening cysteine and the closing phenylalanine or tryptophan. Fields, in order: D gene, V gene, J gene, clone size, CDR3 DNA, CDR3 protein. The D gene is left open where the match is weak. Some rows have no size entry. The others give once, few or many, or a class for an expanded clone.

>TRBD2|TRBV7-6|TRBJ2-2|many
TGTGCCAGCAGCCAACTAGCGGGGGCTACCGCGGAGCTGTTTTTT
CASSQLAGATAELFF
>TRBD1|TRBV12-3/TRBV12-4|TRBJ1-1|many
TGTGCCAGCAGTTTCCCGGCGACAGGGAGGGGTGAAGCTTTCTTT
CASSFPATGRGEAFF
>TRBD1|TRBV5-1|TRBJ1-1|many
TGCGCCAGCAGCCGGGACAGGGTGGGGAACACTGAAGCTTTCTTT
CASSRDRVGNTEAFF
>-|TRBV5-5|TRBJ2-1|many
TGTGCCAGTTTTGACTCCCGGGGCTCCTACAATGAGCAGTTCTTC
CASFDSRGSYNEQFF
>TRBD1|TRBV7-9|TRBJ2-1|many
TGTGCCAGCAGCTCCCCCACAGGGGCGGATGAGCAGTTCTTC
CASSSPTGADEQFF
>-|TRBV2|TRBJ2-3|many
TGTGCCAGCAGGGGGACCTACACAGATACGCAGTATTTT
CASRGTYTDTQYF
>TRBD2|TRBV29-1|TRBJ2-3|many
TGCAGCGTCCTAGCGGGAGATACGCAGTATTTT
CSVLAGDTQYF
>TRBD2|TRBV6-6|TRBJ2-5|once
TGTGCCAGCAGTTACGGCGGGGGATGGGGAGAGACCCAGTACTTC
CASSYGGGWGETQYF
>TRBD2|TRBV5-1|TRBJ2-3|many
TGCGCCAGCAGCTCGAGCGGGGTTAGCACAGATACGCAGTATTTT
CASSSSGVSTDTQYF
>TRBD2|TRBV20-1|TRBJ2-2|-
TGCAGTGCCAGGACTAGCGGGGGTTCGAACACCGGGGAGCTGTTTTTT
CSARTSGGSNTGELFF
>-|TRBV5-1|TRBJ2-1|many
TGCGCCAGCAGCTCTAGACCGGGACTGAATGAGCAGTTCTTC
CASSSRPGLNEQFF
>TRBD1|TRBV5-1|TRBJ2-5|many
TGCGCCAGCAGCTTAAGGGACAGAGAGACCCAGTACTTC
CASSLRDRETQYF
>TRBD2|TRBV10-3|TRBJ2-1|many
TGTGCCATCAGTGAGTACGTCGTATTAGCGGGGGGGCCGTATGAGCAGTTCTTC
CAISEYVVLAGGPYEQFF
>-|TRBV10-3|TRBJ2-7|many
TGTGCCATCGGGTACGAGCAGTACTTC
CAIGYEQYF
>-|TRBV7-6|TRBJ1-4|many
TGTGCCAGCAGCTTAGCGCCGGGACCCACGTCCAAAAAACTGTTTTTT
CASSLAPGPTSKKLFF
>TRBD1|TRBV20-1|TRBJ2-7|many
TGCAGTGTCGCCGGGACAGTCGTCGAGCAGTACTTC
CSVAGTVVEQYF
>-|TRBV5-1|TRBJ1-1|many
TGCGCCAGCAGCTTCGGGCTGAACACTGAAGCTTTCTTT
CASSFGLNTEAFF
>TRBD2|TRBV7-2|TRBJ2-7|many
TGTGCCAGCAGCTCGCGCGGGGGGGCGATATACGAGCAGTACTTC
CASSSRGGAIYEQYF
>-|TRBV2|TRBJ1-6|many
TGTGCCAGCGGAGGGAGCTCCTATAATTCACCCCTCCACTTT
CASGGSSYNSPLHF
>TRBD1|TRBV10-3|TRBJ2-7|many
TGTGCCATCAGAGCGGGACAGGGTTCACCGGGGACCTACGAGCAGTACTTC
CAIRAGQGSPGTYEQYF
>TRBD2|TRBV20-1|TRBJ2-1|-
TGCAGTGCCCGGACTAGCATTGAGCAGTTCTTC
CSARTSIEQFF
>-|TRBV4-1|TRBJ1-2|many
TGCGCCAGCAGCCAAGATACAGGGCACTATGGCTACACCTTC
CASSQDTGHYGYTF
>TRBD1|TRBV2|TRBJ2-7|many
TGTGCCAGCACCCGGACAGGAGGCTACGAGCAGTACTTC
CASTRTGGYEQYF
>-|TRBV7-8|TRBJ2-1|many
TGTGCCAGCAGCTTAAGGGGGGGGCTCCCTAATGAGCAGTTCTTC
CASSLRGGLPNEQFF
>-|TRBV20-1|TRBJ1-1|many
TGCAGTGCTACGTCTCCCCGGACGGACGTAGAAGCTTTCTTT
CSATSPRTDVEAFF
>-|TRBV10-2|TRBJ1-4|many
TGCGCCAGCAATCCGACAGGTGGTAATGAAAAACTGTTTTTT
CASNPTGGNEKLFF
>TRBD1|TRBV11-2|TRBJ2-1|many
TGTGCCAGCAGCCCAACCGCAGGGACAGTCTCCTACAATGAGCAGTTCTTC
CASSPTAGTVSYNEQFF
>TRBD1|TRBV20-1|TRBJ2-7|many
TGCAGTGCTGGAGACAGGGGCTACGAGCAGTACTTC
CSAGDRGYEQYF
>TRBD2|TRBV5-1|TRBJ2-1|many
TGCGCCAGCAGCTTGGGACTAGCGGGGGACAATGAGCAGTTCTTC
CASSLGLAGDNEQFF
>TRBD1|TRBV20-1|TRBJ2-4|many
TGCAGTGCTAACCACGCATCGACAGGGGGCAGGAACATTCAGTACTTC
CSANHASTGGRNIQYF
>-|TRBV9|TRBJ2-7|many
TGTGCCAGCAGCGTAGCCAGTCGGGGCCACGAGCAGTACTTC
CASSVASRGHEQYF
>TRBD1|TRBV5-1|TRBJ2-7|many
TGCGCCAGCAGCTCCCAGGGGGTAAGCCACGAGCAGTACTTC
CASSSQGVSHEQYF
>-|TRBV20-1|TRBJ2-5|many
TGCAGTGCTAGACTCCTACAAGAGACCCAGTACTTC
CSARLLQETQYF
>-|TRBV7-2|TRBJ1-4|many
TGTGCCAGCAGCTTAGGGGGGGGTGAAAAACTGTTTTTT
CASSLGGGEKLFF
>-|TRBV4-1|TRBJ1-5|many
TGCGCCAGCAGCCAAGGGAGGACCCTTAACAGCAATCAGCCCCAGCATTTT
CASSQGRTLNSNQPQHF
>-|TRBV28|TRBJ2-6|many
TGTGCCAGCAATCGGGGCAGCTCTGGGGCCAACGTCCTGACTTTC
CASNRGSSGANVLTF
>-|TRBV2|TRBJ2-7|many
TGTGCCAGCAGTGGGTACAGGGGAGGAAGCGAGCAGTACTTC
CASSGYRGGSEQYF
>-|TRBV24-1|TRBJ2-1|many
TGTGCCACCAGTGGGTCCGGCTGGGGGAATGAGCAGTTCTTC
CATSGSGWGNEQFF
>-|TRBV5-1|TRBJ2-3|many
TGCGCCAGCAGCTTTGGCGGAAGCACAGATACGCAGTATTTT
CASSFGGSTDTQYF
>-|TRBV9|TRBJ1-1|many
TGTGCCAGCAGCGTAGGACAGCCTAACACTGAAGCTTTCTTT
CASSVGQPNTEAFF
>-|TRBV29-1|TRBJ2-7|many
TGCAGCGTTGAACCTTCCCTCGGAGGCAGCTCCTACGAGCAGTACTTC
CSVEPSLGGSSYEQYF
>TRBD1|TRBV12-3/TRBV12-4|TRBJ1-5|few
TGTGCCAGCAGTCGAGGGACAGGTGGACAGCCCCAGCATTTT
CASSRGTGGQPQHF
>-|TRBV4-1|TRBJ1-2|many
TGCGCCAGCAGCTACAACCCTCAGGATAACTATGGCTACACCTTC
CASSYNPQDNYGYTF
>-|TRBV14|TRBJ1-1|many
TGTGCCAGCAGCCGTCGGGCGTCAGCGACTGAAGCTTTCTTT
CASSRRASATEAFF
>TRBD2|TRBV9|TRBJ2-3|many
TGTGCCAGCAGCCCAACCGTACTAGCGGGGGTCGCAGATACGCAGTATTTT
CASSPTVLAGVADTQYF
>-|TRBV7-2|TRBJ1-1|many
TGTGCCAGCAGCTTAGCACCGAACACTGAAGCTTTCTTT
CASSLAPNTEAFF
>TRBD1|TRBV2|TRBJ2-7|-
TGTGCCAGCAGCTTATACGGGACAGCCACCTACGAGCAGTACTTC
CASSLYGTATYEQYF
>-|TRBV20-1|TRBJ1-2|many
TGCAGTGCTAGAGATTCCTGGGGGCCGTATGGCTACACCTTC
CSARDSWGPYGYTF
>-|TRBV6-1|TRBJ2-7|few
TGTGCCAGCAGCCCCTTGAGGGCCGGGGACTACGAGCAGTACTTC
CASSPLRAGDYEQYF
>-|TRBV5-4|TRBJ2-3|many
TGTGCCAGCAGCTTGGCTAGTCTGTATTCAGATACGCAGTATTTT
CASSLASLYSDTQYF
>TRBD1|TRBV10-3|TRBJ1-2|many
TGTGCCATAGGGACAGGGGTTCACTATGGCTACACCTTC
CAIGTGVHYGYTF
>-|TRBV5-1|TRBJ1-5|many
TGCGCCAGCAGCTTCGGTTTCAATCAGCCCCAGCATTTT
CASSFGFNQPQHF
>-|TRBV28|TRBJ1-2|many
TGTGCCAGCAGTCCGGGGGGGTCCACTAACTATGGCTACACCTTC
CASSPGGSTNYGYTF